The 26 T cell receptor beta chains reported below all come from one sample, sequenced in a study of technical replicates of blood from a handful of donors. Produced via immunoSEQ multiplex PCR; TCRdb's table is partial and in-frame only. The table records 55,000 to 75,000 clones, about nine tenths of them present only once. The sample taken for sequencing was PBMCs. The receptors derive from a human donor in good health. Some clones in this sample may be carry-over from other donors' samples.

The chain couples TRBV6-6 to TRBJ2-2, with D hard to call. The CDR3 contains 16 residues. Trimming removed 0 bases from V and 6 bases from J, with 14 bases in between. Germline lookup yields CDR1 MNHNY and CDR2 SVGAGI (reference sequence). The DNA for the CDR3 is TGTGCCAGCAGTTACTCGTATAGCCGTGCGCCCGGGGAGCTGTTTTTT. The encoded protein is CASSYSYSRAPGELFF.

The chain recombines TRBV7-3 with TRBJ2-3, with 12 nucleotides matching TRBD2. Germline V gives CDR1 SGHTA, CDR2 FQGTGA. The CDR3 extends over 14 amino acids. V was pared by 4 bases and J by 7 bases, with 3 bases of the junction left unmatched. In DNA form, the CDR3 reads TGTGCCAGCAGCTCGGGACTAGCGGGCAATACGCAGTATTTT. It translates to CASSSGLAGNTQYF.

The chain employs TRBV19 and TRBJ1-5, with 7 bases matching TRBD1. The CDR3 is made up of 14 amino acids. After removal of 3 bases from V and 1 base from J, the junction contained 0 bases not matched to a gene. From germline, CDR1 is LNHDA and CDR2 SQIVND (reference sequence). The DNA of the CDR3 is TGTGCCAGTAGTATGGACAGGAGCAATCAGCCCCAGCATTTT. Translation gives CASSMDRSNQPQHF.

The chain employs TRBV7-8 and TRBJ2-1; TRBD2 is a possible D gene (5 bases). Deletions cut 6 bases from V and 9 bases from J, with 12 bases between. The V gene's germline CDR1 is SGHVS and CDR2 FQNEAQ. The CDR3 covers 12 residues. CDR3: CASSFPAGEQFF. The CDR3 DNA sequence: TGTGCCAGCAGTTTCCCCGCGGGTGAGCAGTTCTTC.

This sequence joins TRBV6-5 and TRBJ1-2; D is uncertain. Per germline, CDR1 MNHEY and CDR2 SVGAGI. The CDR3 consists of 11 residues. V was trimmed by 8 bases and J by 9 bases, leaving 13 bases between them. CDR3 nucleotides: TGTGCCAGCTTTAGTCATCCTAGCTACACCTTC. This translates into CASFSHPSYTF.

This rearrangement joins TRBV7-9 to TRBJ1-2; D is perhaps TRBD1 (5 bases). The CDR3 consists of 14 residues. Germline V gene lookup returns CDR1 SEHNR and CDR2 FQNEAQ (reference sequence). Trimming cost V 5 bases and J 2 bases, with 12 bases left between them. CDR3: CASSPRGGNYGYTF. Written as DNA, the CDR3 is TGTGCCAGCAGCCCACGGGGGGGAAACTATGGCTACACCTTC.

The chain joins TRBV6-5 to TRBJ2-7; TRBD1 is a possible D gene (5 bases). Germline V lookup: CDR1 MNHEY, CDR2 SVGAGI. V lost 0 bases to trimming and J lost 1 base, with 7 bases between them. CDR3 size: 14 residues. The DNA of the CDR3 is TGTGCCAGCAGTTACTCGAAGGGGTCCTACGAGCAGTACTTC. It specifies CASSYSKGSYEQYF.

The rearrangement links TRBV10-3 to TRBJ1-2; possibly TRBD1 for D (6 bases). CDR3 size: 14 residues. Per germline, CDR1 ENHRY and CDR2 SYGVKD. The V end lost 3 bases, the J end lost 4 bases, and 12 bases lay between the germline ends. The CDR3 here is CAISDTGTGYGYTF. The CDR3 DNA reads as TGTGCCATCAGTGATACAGGGACGGGCTATGGCTACACCTTC.

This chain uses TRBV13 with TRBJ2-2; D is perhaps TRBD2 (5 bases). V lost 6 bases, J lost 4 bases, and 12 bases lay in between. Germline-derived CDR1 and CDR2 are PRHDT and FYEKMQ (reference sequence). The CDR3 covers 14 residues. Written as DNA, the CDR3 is TGTGCCAGCAGTCTAGCAGGCGTCACCGGGGAGCTGTTTTTT. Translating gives CASSLAGVTGELFF. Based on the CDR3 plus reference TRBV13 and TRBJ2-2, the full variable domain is AAGVIQSPRHLIKEKRETATLKCYPIPRHDTVYWYQQGPGQDPQFLISFYEKMQSDKGSIPDRFSAQQFSDYHSELNMSSLELGDSALYFCASSLAGVTGELFFGEGSRLTVL.

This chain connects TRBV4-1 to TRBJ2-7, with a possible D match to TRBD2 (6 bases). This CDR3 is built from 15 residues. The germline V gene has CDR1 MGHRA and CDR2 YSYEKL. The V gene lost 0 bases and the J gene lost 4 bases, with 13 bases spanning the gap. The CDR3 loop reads CASSQEAGAGYEQYF. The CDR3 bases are TGCGCCAGCAGCCAAGAGGCAGGCGCGGGATACGAGCAGTACTTC.

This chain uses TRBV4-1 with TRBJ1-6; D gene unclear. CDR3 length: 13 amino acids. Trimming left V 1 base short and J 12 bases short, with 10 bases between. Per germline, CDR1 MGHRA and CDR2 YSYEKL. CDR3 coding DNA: TGCGCCAGCAGCCAAGGTGTTTCGGGACCCCTCCACTTT. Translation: CASSQGVSGPLHF.

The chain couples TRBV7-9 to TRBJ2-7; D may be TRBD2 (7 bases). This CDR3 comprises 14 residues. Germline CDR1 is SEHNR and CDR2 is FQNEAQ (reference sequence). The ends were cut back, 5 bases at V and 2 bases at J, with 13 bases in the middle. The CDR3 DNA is TGTGCCAGCAGCCCCGCCGGGGGGCCCTACGAGCAGTACTTC. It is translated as CASSPAGGPYEQYF.

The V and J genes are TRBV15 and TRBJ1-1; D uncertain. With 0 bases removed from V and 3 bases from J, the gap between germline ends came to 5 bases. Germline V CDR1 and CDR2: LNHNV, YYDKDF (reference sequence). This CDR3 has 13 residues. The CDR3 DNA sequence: TGTGCCACCAGCAGAGATCCAGACACTGAAGCTTTCTTT. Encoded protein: CATSRDPDTEAFF. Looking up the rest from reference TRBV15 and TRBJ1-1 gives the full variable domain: DAMVIQNPRYQVTQFGKPVTLSCSQTLNHNVMYWYQQKSSQAPKLLFHYYDKDFNNEADTPDNFQSRRPNTSFCFLDIRSPGLGDTAMYLCATSRDPDTEAFFGQGTRLTVV.

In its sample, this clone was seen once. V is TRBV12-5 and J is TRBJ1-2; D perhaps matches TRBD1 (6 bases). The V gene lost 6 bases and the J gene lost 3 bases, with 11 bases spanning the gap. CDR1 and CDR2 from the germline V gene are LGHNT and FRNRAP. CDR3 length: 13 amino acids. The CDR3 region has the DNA TGTGCTAGTGGCCCGTGGACAGACTATGGCTACACCTTC. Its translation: CASGPWTDYGYTF.

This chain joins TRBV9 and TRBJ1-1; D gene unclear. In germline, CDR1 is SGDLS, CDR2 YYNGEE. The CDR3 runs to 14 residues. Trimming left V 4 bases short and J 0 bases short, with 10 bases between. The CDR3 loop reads CASSRKAVNTEAFF. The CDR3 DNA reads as TGTGCCAGCAGCCGAAAAGCGGTGAACACTGAAGCTTTCTTT.

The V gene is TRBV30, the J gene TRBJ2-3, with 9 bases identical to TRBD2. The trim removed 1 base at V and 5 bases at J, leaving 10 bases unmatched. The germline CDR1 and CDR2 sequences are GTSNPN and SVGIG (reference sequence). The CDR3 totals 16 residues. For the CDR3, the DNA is TGTGCCTGGAGTGCTCGGGGCGGGAGGGCCGTAGATACGCAGTATTTT. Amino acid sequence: CAWSARGGRAVDTQYF.

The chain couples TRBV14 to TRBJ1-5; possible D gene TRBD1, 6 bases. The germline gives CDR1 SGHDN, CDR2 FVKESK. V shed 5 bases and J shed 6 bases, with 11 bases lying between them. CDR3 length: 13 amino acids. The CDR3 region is CASSGGLGQPQHF. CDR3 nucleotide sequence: TGTGCCAGCAGCGGGGGCCTGGGTCAGCCCCAGCATTTT.

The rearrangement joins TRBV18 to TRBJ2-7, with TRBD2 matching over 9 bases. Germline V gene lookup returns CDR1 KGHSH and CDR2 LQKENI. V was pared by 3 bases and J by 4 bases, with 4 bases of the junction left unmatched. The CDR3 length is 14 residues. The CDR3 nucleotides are TGTGCCAGCTCACCGCCAGCGGGAGGTTACGAGCAGTACTTC. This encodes CASSPPAGGYEQYF.

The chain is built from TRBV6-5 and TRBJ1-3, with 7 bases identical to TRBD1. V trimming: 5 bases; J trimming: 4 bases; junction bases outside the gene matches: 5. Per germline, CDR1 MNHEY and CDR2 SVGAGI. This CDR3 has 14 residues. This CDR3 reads CASSPTGAGNTIYF. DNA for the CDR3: TGTGCCAGCAGTCCCACAGGGGCGGGAAACACCATATATTTT.

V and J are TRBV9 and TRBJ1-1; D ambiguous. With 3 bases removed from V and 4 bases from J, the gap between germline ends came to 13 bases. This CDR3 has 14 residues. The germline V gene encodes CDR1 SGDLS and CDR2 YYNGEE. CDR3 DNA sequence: TGTGCCAGCAGCGATCCTGGAGGGCTCACTGAAGCTTTCTTT. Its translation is CASSDPGGLTEAFF.

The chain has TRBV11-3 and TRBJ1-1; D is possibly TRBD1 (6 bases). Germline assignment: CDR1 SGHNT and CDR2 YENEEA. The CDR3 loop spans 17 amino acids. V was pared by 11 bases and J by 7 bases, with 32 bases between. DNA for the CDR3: TGTGCCGCTACCTACAGCAGCTATCAGGTAGCACAGGGTGAAGCTTTCTTT. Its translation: CAATYSSYQVAQGEAFF.

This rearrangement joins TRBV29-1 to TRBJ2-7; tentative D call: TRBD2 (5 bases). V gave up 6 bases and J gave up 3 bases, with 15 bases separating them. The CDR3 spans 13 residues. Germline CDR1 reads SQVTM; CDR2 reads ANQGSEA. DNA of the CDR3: TGCAGCGTGGTAACTGGACTGCACTACGAGCAGTACTTC. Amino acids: CSVVTGLHYEQYF.

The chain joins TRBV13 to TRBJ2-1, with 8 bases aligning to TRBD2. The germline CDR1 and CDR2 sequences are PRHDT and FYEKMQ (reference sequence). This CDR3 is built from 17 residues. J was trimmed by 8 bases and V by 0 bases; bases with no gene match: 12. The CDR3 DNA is TGTGCCAGCAGCTTAGGCTGGCTAGCGGGCGATGGCGATGAGCAGTTCTTC. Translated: CASSLGWLAGDGDEQFF.

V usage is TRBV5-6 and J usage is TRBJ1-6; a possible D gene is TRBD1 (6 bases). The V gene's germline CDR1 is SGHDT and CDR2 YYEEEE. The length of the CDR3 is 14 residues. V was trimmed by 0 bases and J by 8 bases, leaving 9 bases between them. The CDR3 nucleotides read TGTGCCAGCAGCTTGGGGACAGTTGATTCACCCCTCCACTTT. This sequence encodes CASSLGTVDSPLHF.

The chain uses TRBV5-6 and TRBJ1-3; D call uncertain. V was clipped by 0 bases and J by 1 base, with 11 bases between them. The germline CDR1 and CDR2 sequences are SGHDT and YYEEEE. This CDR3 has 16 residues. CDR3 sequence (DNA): TGTGCCAGCAGCTTGGATAGAGCCGTTTCTGGAAACACCATATATTTT. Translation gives CASSLDRAVSGNTIYF.

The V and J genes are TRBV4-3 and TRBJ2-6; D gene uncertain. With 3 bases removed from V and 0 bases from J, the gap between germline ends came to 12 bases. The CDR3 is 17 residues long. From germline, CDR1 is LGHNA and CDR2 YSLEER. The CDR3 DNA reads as TGCGCCAGCAGCCACGCCCTACAGATCTCTGGGGCCAACGTCCTGACTTTC. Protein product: CASSHALQISGANVLTF.